A single sample gave rise to the 2 T cell receptor beta chains below, sequenced in a study of blood T cell repertoires in COVID-19. TCRdb's table, derived via immunoSEQ multiplex PCR, lists solely in-frame clones and lacks some. The data hold about 320,000 clones, with around nine tenths observed a single time. The sequenced sample was PBMCs or T cells enriched from blood (not recorded which). The receptor source for this set is a man in his 60s who had recovered from COVID-19.

The chain couples TRBV19 to TRBJ1-4; TRBD1 might be the D (6 bases). With 4 bases removed from V and 8 bases from J, the gap between germline ends came to 11 bases. CDR1 is LNHDA, CDR2 SQIVND, per germline (reference sequence). The CDR3 is 13 residues long. The CDR3 coding sequence is TGTGCCAGTAGTAGCCAGGGGTTCGAAAAACTGTTTTTT. Protein product: CASSSQGFEKLFF.

The V and J genes are TRBV19 and TRBJ1-5; no reliable D call. V was clipped by 10 bases and J by 0 bases, with 13 bases between them. Germline CDR1 and CDR2: LNHDA and SQIVND (reference sequence). The CDR3 is 14 amino acids. The CDR3 here is CATTAIDSNQPQHF. CDR3 sequence (DNA): TGTGCCACCACAGCAATAGATAGCAATCAGCCCCAGCATTTT.